This T cell receptor (beta chain) was identified during a study of OX40 agonist ivuxolimab in advanced cancers. At the level of the study: Among those enrolled, mean age was 60 years (range about 23 to 79) and approximately 83% were male. Study-level findings and limits: Still undetermined is the antigen specificity of the expanded peripheral T cells. With doses of 0.1 to 3.0 mg/kg, CD4+ and CD8+ blood T cells had undergone clonal expansion by week 6. A proportion of nonresponders additionally exhibited low normalized T-cell clonal expansion.

Trimming cost V 1 base and J 7 bases, with 4 bases left between them. This CDR3 spans 12 amino acids. The germline gives CDR1 MGHDK, CDR2 SYGVNS. The table came from immunoSEQ multiplex PCR; TCRdb's copy has only in-frame clones and leaves some out. The data show 67,000 or so clones, about 88% seen once. In regard to this clone: What it binds is not known.

Sample: CD4+ or CD8+ T cells sorted from blood, taken in a trial of the OX40 agonist ivuxolimab. V gene TRBV25-1 combines with J gene TRBJ1-4; D gene uncertain. The source is an adult with an advanced solid tumor such as melanoma, head and neck, liver or kidney cancer. The CDR3 is CASSESLEKLFF. CDR3 DNA sequence: TGTGCCAGCAGTGAATCTCTTGAAAAACTGTTTTTT.